This TCR beta chain was recovered during a study of blood T cell repertoires in COVID-19 (dated by TCRdb to the early 2020s). In terms of the full investigation: Samples from collaborators originated in the United States, Italy and Spain and spanned both the acute and convalescent phases of COVID-19. Samples were obtained from the ongoing ImmuneRACE study (first 160 participants) and from about 1,300 subjects provided by 6 global collaborators. Where HLA class I and class II types were available, the types were taken from metadata supplied by the sample provider, not from assay-based typing. Sample metadata almost always included a de-identified subject ID, COVID-19 status, age in years and sex. The dataset comprised deeply sampled blood TCRbeta repertoires from subjects exposed to, actively infected with, or recovered from COVID-19. The material from the prospective study consisted of cDNA or gDNA derived from T cells, B-cell-depleted T cells, or PBMCs. The repertoires were made available in a free public database intended to serve as a resource for research on the immune response to SARS-CoV-2. The investigation overall reported the following: The quantity of clinical and demographic metadata differed by source and by participant and was supplied without curation.

Its CDR3 holds 14 amino acids, cysteine through phenylalanine. The DNA shown is the 42-base CDR3, in frame from base 1. Unmatched junction bases come to 1, with V trimmed by 4 bases and J by 1 base. The germline V gene yields MNHEY for CDR1 and SVGAGI for CDR2. Each collaborating institution followed its own protocols to collect whole blood in K2EDTA tubes. For TCRbeta analysis, collaborators shipped samples in one of three forms: frozen whole blood, isolated PBMCs, or DNA extracted from either of those sample types. For this clone: The specificity of this receptor is unknown. Base qualities are not at hand, and no much larger clone is one base apart.

TCRbeta CDR3 regions were amplified from genomic DNA using the immunoSEQ Assay, a bias-controlled multiplex PCR. Under the source paper's analysis protocol: The number of nucleated cells in each sample was estimated by amplification of reference gene primers within the assay. Sequence reads were collapsed and filtered to measure the absolute abundance of every unique TCRbeta CDR3 rearrangement. Productive Simpson clonality was computed per sample as the square root of Simpson's diversity index over productive rearrangements. TCRdb took over this immuneACCESS table, retaining in-frame rearrangements with V and J assigned. Such tables are incomplete; in checked studies, under half of the missing clones stem from an unresolved V gene, and the remainder is unexplained. V and J calls and clone size are as listed in that table; D and trimming were resolved from the DNA. The sample table contains about 88,000 clones; only one count was recorded for around 93% of them. Together, the top ten hold about 1.7% of the sample.

The rearrangement combines TRBV6-5 with TRBJ1-5; 7 bases in between match TRBD1. Sequenced: peripheral blood. This clonotype originated in a human donor with active COVID-19. The donor label of this sample is uncertain. The DNA sequence is TGTGCCAGCAGTTTGGACAGGAGCAATCAGCCCCAGCATTTT. It translates as CASSLDRSNQPQHF.